The entry that follows covers one T cell receptor (beta chain) sequence. As yet, its antigen is unknown. This record comes from a study of cytomegalovirus exposure and HLA in healthy donors. Study in general: Out of several hundred genotyped donors, 81% belonged to the Caucasian-associated ancestry cluster. Study-level findings and limits: 87-base-pair reads could not separate some V segments, including TRBV6-2 and TRBV6-3. In a later analysis, TCR beta V- and J-gene trimming showed a link to a missense DCLRE1C variant. Generally TCR sequences proved uncommon, though certain public TCRs appeared in numerous donors.

Germline-derived CDR1 and CDR2 are ENHRY and SYGVKD. After removal of 0 bases from V and 0 bases from J, the junction contained 5 bases not matched to a gene. CDR3 length equals 17 residues. Both 60 Vbeta primers and 13 Jbeta primers went into the PCR. Clones were sequenced by immunoSEQ multiplex PCR, and TCRdb holds only the in-frame ones, with some missing. The sample totals tens of thousands of clones. The sequenced sample was PBMCs. The clonotype comes from a woman aged 55-70 years in good health and CMV-seronegative. The rearrangement joins TRBV10-3 to TRBJ2-1; 7 positions agree with TRBD2. The CDR3 coding sequence is TGTGCCATCAGTGAGTCGAGAGCGGGGAGCTCCTACAATGAGCAGTTCTTC. This translates into CAISESRAGSSYNEQFF.